This is a list of T cell receptor beta chains from one sample in a study of blood T cell repertoires in COVID-19. Sequenced by immunoSEQ multiplex PCR; TCRdb stores in-frame clones only, minus some. In the table there are about 120,000 clones, around 86% of which are singletons. Sequenced: peripheral blood. All receptors come from an elderly man with acute or convalescent COVID-19. CDR3s include the opening cysteine and the closing phenylalanine or tryptophan. D genes are given only for firm matches. Where a row states a size, it is once, few, many or the class of an expanded clone; other rows omit it.

j_call d_call clone_size v_call cdr3_nt cdr3_aa
TRBJ2-1 TRBD2 . TRBV4-1 TGCGCCAGCAGCCAAGGGCCGGGGGGGCGGTACAATGAGCAGTTCTTC CASSQGPGGRYNEQFF
TRBJ1-1 . . TRBV20-1 TGCAGTGCCCCTCGGGGGAATGAAGCTTTCTTT CSAPRGNEAFF
TRBJ2-1 TRBD2 once TRBV4-2 TGTGCCAGCAGCCGAGAACTAGCGGGGGGGCCAGAAGAGCAGTTCTTC CASSRELAGGPEEQFF
TRBJ1-6 . . TRBV19 TGTGCCAGTAGTAATGGGCAGCATAATTCACCCCTCCACTTT CASSNGQHNSPLHF
TRBJ1-6 TRBD1 . TRBV2 TGTGCCAGCAGGTTGGGTCTTGGACAGGGCCGATCACCCCTCCACTTT CASRLGLGQGRSPLHF
TRBJ1-1 . . TRBV7-6 TGTGCCAGCAGCGTGACTGGGGGGACTGAAGCTTTCTTT CASSVTGGTEAFF
TRBJ1-6 TRBD1 . TRBV27 TGTGCCAGCACCCAACAGGGGTCGAATTCACCCCTCCACTTT CASTQQGSNSPLHF
TRBJ1-5 . . TRBV27 TGTGCCAGCAGTCGCCTTCAGGGTGGGGATCAGCCCCAGCATTTT CASSRLQGGDQPQHF
TRBJ1-4 . . TRBV5-1 TGCGCCAGCAGCTTGGGTGGACTGGGAGAAAAACTGTTTTTT CASSLGGLGEKLFF
TRBJ2-1 . . TRBV25-1 TGTGCCAGCAACTTGTCCCGGGACATCGACAATGAGCAGTTCTTC CASNLSRDIDNEQFF
TRBJ1-2 . . TRBV7-2 TGTGCCAGCAGCCTCACAGGCCTCTTCTATGGCTACACCTTC CASSLTGLFYGYTF
TRBJ2-3 TRBD1 . TRBV7-6 TGTGCCAGCAGCTTAGCGGGACAGGGGAAGACAGATACGCAGTATTTT CASSLAGQGKTDTQYF
TRBJ2-7 TRBD2 . TRBV5-4 TGTGCCAGCAGCCATGTAGCGGGGGGCTACGAGCAGTACTTC CASSHVAGGYEQYF
TRBJ2-7 TRBD1 . TRBV28 TGTGCCAGCAGTACCCGTTGGACAGGGAGCTACTACGAGCAGTACTTC CASSTRWTGSYYEQYF
TRBJ1-2 TRBD1 . TRBV19 TGTGCCAGTAGTATATCGGACAGGGATGGCTACACCTTC CASSISDRDGYTF